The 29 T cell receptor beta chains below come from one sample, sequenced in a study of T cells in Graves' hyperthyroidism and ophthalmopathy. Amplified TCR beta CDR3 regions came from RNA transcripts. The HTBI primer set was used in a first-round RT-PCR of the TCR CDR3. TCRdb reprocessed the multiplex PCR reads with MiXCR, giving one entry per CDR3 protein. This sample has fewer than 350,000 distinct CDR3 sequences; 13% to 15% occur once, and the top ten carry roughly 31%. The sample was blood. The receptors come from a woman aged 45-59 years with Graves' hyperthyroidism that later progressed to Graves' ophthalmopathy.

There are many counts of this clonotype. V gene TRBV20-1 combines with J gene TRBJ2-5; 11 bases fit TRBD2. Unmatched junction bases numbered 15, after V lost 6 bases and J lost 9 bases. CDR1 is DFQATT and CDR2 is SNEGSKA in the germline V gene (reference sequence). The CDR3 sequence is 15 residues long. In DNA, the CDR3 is TGCAGTGCCCGGCCCCTAGCGGGGGGCACTTGGGCCCAGTACTTC. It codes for CSARPLAGGTWAQYF.

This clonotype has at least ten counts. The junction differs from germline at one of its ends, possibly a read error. CDR3 loop: CTSSDEGFNTEAFF. CDR3 bases: TGTACCAGCAGTGATGAGGGTTTTAACACTGAAGCTTTCTTT. The gene calls are TRBV2 and TRBJ1-1; D is ambiguous. Germline V gene data show CDR1 as SNHLY and CDR2 as FYNNEI. This CDR3 has 14 amino acids.

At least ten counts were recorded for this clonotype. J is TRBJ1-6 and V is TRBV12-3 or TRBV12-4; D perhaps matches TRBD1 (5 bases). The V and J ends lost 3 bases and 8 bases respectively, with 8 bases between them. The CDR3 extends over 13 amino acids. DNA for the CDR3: TGTGCCAGCAGTTTGGGACGGCATTCACCCCTCCACTTT. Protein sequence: CASSLGRHSPLHF.

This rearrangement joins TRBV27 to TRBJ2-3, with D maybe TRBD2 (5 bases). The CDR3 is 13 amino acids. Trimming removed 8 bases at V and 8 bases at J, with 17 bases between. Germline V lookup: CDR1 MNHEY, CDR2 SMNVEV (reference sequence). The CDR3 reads CASSLGGLGTQYF. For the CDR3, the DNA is TGTGCCAGCTCCCTTGGCGGGTTAGGTACGCAGTATTTT.

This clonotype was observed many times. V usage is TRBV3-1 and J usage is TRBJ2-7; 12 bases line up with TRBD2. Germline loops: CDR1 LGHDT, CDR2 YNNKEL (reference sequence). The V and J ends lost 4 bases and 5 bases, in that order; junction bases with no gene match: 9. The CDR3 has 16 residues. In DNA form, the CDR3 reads TGTGCCAGCAGCCGACTAGCGGGAGTGGGGATCCACGAGCAGTACTTC. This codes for CASSRLAGVGIHEQYF.

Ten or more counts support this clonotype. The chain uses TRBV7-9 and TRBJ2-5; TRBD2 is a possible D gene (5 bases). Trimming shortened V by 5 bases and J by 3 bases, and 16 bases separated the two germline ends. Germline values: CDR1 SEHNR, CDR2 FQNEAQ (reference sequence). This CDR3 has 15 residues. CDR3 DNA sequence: TGTGCCAGCAGCCGCTATCGGAGCGGAGAAGAGACCCAGTACTTC. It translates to CASSRYRSGEETQYF.

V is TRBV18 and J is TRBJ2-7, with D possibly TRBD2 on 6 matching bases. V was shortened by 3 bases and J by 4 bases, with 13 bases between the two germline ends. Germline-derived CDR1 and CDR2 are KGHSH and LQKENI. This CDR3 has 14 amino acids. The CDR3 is CASSPTWGVYEQYF. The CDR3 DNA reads TGTGCCAGCTCACCGACTTGGGGGGTGTACGAGCAGTACTTC.

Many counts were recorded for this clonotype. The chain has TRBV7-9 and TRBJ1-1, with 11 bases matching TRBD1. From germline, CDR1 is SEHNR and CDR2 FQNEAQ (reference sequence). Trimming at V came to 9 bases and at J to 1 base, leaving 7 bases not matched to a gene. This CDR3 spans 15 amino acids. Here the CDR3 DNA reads TGTGCCAGACCCGGACAGGGGGCTTCGAACACTGAAGCTTTCTTT. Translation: CARPGQGASNTEAFF.

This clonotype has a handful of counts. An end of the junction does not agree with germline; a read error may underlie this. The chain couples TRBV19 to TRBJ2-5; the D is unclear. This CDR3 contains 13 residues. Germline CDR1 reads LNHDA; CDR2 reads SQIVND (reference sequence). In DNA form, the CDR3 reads TGTGCCAGTAGTATAGGAGCCCAAGAGGCCCAGTACTTC. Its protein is CASSIGAQEAQYF.

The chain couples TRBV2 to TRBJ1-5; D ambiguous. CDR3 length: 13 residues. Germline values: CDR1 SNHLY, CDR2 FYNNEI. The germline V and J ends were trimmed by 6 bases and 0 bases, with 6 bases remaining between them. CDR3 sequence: CASRAYSNQPQHF. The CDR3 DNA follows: TGTGCCAGCAGGGCGTATAGCAATCAGCCCCAGCATTTT.

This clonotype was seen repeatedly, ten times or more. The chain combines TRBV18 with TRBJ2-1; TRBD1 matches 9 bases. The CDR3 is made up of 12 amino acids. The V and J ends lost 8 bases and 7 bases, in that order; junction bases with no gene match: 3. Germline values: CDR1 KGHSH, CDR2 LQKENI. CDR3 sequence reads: CASRTGVNEQFF. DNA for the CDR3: TGTGCCAGCCGGACAGGGGTAAATGAGCAGTTCTTC.

This CDR3 reads CASSVEVTGFSNYGYTF. Written as DNA, the CDR3 is TGTGCCAGCAGCGTAGAAGTGACAGGGTTCTCTAACTATGGCTACACCTTC. This rearrangement joins TRBV9 to TRBJ1-2; the match to TRBD1 covers 7 bases. The CDR3 spans 17 residues. The V and J ends lost 0 bases and 0 bases, in that order; junction bases with no gene match: 8. Germline CDR1 reads SGDLS; CDR2 reads YYNGEE. The full variable domain, its missing parts supplied by reference TRBV9 and TRBJ1-2, is DSGVTQTPKHLITATGQRVTLRCSPRSGDLSVYWYQQSLDQGLQFLIQYYNGEERAKGNILERFSAQQFPDLHSELNLSSLELGDSALYFCASSVEVTGFSNYGYTFGSGTRLTVV.

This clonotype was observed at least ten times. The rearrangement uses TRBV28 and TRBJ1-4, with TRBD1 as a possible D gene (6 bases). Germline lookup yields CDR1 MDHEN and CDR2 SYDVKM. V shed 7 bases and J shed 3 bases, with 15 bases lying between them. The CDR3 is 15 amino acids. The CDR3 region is CASTYGGSANEKLFF. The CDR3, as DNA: TGTGCCAGCACTTACGGGGGCTCGGCTAATGAAAAACTGTTTTTT.

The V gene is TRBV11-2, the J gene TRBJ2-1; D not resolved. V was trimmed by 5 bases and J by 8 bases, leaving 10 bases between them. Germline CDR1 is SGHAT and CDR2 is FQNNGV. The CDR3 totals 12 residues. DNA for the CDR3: TGTGCCAGCAGCGCTCACTCGGATGAGCAGTTCTTC. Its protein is CASSAHSDEQFF.

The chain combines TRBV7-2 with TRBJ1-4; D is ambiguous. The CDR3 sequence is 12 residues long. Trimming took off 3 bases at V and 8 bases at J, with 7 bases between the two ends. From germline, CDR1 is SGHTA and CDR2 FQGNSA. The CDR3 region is CASSFAGEKLFF. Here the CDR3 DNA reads TGTGCCAGCAGCTTTGCCGGGGAAAAACTGTTTTTT.

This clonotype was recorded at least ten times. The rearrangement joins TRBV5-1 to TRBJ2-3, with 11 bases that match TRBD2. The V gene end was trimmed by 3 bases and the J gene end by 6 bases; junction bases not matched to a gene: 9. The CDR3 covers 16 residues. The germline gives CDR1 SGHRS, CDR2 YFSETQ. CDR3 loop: CASSSTSGTLGDTQYF. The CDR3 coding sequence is TGCGCCAGCAGCTCGACTAGCGGGACACTAGGGGATACGCAGTATTTT. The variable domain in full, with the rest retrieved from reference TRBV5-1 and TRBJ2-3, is KAGVTQTPRYLIKTRGQQVTLSCSPISGHRSVSWYQQTPGQGLQFLFEYFSETQRNKGNFPGRFSGRQFSNSRSEMNVSTLELGDSALYLCASSSTSGTLGDTQYFGPGTRLTVL.

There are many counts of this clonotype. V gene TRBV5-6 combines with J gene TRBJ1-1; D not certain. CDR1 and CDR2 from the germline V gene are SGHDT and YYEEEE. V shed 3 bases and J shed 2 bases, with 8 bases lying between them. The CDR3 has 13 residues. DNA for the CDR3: TGTGCCAGCAGCTCTTCGGGCAACACTGAAGCTTTCTTT. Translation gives CASSSSGNTEAFF.

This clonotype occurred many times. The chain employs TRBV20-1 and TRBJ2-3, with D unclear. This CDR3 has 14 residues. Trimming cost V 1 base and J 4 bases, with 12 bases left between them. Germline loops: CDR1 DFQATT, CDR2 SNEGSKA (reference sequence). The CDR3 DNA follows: TGCAGTGCTAGAGTAGGTTATGGGGCAGATACGCAGTATTTT. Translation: CSARVGYGADTQYF.

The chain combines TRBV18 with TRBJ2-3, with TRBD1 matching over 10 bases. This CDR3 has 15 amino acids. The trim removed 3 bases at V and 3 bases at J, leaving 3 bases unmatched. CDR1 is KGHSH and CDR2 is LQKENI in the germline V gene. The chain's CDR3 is CASSPGTGVTDTQYF. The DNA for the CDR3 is TGTGCCAGCTCACCCGGGACAGGGGTAACAGATACGCAGTATTTT.

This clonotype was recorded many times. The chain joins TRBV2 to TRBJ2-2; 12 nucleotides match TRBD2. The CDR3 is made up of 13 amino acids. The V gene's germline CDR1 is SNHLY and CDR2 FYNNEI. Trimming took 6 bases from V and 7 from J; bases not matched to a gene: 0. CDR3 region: CASRGLAGGELFF. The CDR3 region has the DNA TGTGCCAGCAGGGGACTAGCGGGCGGGGAGCTGTTTTTT.

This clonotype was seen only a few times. The CDR3 protein is CASSLDRRATNTEAFF. In DNA, the CDR3 is TGTGCCAGCAGCCTAGATCGAAGAGCAACGAACACTGAAGCTTTCTTT. The V and J genes are TRBV6-1 and TRBJ1-1, with unresolved D. This CDR3 contains 16 residues. In germline, CDR1 is MNHNS, CDR2 SASEGT. V gave up 6 bases and J gave up 1 base, with 18 bases separating them.

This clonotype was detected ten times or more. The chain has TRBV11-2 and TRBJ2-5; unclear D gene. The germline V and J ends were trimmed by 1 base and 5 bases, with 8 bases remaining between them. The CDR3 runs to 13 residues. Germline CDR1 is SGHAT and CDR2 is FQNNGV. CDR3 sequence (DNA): TGTGCCAGCAGCTTAGCTCCCCTCGAGACCCAGTACTTC. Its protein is CASSLAPLETQYF.

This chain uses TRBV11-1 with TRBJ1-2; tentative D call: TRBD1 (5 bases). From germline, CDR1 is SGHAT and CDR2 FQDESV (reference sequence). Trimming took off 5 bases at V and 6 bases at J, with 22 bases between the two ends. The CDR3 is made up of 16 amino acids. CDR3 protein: CASSLRPPGRTNGYTF. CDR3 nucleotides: TGTGCCAGCAGCCTACGACCGCCGGGACGGACGAATGGCTACACCTTC.

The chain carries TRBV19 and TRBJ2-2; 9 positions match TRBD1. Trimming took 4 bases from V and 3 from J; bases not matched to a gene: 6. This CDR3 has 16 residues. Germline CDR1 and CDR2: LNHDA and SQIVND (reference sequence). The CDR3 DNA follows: TGTGCCAGTAGTACCAGACAGGGGGTGTACACCGGGGAGCTGTTTTTT. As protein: CASSTRQGVYTGELFF.

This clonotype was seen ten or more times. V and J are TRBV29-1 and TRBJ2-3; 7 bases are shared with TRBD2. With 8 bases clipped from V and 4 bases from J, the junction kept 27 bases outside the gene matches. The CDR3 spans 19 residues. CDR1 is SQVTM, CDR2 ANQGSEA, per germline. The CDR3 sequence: CSHAGGRIAGIGDADTQYF. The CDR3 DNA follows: TGCAGCCATGCCGGCGGGCGAATAGCGGGTATCGGGGATGCAGATACGCAGTATTTT.

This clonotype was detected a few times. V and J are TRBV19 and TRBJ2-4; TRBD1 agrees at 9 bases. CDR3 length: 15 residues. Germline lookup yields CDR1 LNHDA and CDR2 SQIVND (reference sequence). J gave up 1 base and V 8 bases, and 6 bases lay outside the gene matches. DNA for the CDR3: TGTGCCAGTGGACGGGACAGGGACGCCAAAAACATTCAGTACTTC. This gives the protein CASGRDRDAKNIQYF. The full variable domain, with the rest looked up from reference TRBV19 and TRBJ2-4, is DGGITQSPKYLFRKEGQNVTLSCEQNLNHDAMYWYRQDPGQGLRLIYYSQIVNDFQKGDIAEGYSVSREKKESFPLTVTSAQKNPTAFYLCASGRDRDAKNIQYFGAGTRLSVL.

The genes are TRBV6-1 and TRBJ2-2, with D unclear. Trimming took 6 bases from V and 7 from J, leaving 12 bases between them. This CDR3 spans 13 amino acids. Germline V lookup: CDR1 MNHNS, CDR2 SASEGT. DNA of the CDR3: TGTGCCAGCAGCCCTAATGGCTTCGGGGAGCTGTTTTTT. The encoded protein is CASSPNGFGELFF.

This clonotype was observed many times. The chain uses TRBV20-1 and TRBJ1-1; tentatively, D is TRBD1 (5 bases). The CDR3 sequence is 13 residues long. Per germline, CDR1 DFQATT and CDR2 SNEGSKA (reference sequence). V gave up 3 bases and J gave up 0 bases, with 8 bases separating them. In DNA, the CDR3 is TGCAGTGCTAGTGAGGACATGAACACTGAAGCTTTCTTT. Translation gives CSASEDMNTEAFF.

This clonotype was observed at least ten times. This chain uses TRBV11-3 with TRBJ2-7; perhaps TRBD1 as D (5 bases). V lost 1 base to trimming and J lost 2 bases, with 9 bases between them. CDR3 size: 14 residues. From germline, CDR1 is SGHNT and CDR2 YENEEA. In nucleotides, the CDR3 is TGTGCCAGCAGCTTAGGGGGCTGGACCTACGAGCAGTACTTC. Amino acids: CASSLGGWTYEQYF.